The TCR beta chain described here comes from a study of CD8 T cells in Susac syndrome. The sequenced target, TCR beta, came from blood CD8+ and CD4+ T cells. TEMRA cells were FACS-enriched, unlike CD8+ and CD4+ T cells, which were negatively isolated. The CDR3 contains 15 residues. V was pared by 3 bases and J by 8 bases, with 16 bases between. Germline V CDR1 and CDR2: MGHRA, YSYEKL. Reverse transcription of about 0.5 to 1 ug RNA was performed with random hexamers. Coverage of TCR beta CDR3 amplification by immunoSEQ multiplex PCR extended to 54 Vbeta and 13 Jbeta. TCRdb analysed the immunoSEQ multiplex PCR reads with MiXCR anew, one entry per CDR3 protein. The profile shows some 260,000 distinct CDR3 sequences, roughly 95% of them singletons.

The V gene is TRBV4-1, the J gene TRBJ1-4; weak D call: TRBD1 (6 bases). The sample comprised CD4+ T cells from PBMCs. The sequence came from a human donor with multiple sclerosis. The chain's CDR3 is CASSQGGLMGEKLFF. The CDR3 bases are TGCGCCAGCAGCCAGGGGGGCCTAATGGGCGAAAAACTGTTTTTT.